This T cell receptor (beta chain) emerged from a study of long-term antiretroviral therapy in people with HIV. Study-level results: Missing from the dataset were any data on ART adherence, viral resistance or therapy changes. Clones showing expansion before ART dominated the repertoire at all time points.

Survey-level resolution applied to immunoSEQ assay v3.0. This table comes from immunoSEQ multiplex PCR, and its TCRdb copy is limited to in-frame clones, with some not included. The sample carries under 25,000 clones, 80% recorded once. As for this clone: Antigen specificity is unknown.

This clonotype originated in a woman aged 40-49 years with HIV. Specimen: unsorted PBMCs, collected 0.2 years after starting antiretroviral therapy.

The CDR3 reads CASSFPRTGGNTGELFF. The CDR3 DNA reads as TGTGCCAGCAGCTTCCCTAGAACGGGGGGTAACACCGGGGAGCTGTTTTTT. The chain has TRBV7-6 and TRBJ2-2, with 7 bases that match TRBD2. Germline CDR1 SGHVS, CDR2 FNYEAQ. J gave up 2 bases and V 3 bases, and 9 bases lay outside the gene matches. This CDR3 comprises 17 residues.